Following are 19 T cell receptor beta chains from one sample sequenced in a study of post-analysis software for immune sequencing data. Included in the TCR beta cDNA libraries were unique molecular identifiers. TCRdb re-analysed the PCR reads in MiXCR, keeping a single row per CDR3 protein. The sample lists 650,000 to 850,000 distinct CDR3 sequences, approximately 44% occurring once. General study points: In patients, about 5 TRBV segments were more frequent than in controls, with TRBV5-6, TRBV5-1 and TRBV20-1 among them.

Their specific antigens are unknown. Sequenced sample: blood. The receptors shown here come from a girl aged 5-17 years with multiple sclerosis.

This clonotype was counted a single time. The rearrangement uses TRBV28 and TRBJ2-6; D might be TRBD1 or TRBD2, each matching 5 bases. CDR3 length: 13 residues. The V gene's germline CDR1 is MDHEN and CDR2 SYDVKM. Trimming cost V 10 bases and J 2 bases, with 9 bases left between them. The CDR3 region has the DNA TGTGCCACCGAGGGACCTGGGGCCAACGTCCTGACTTTC. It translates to CATEGPGANVLTF.

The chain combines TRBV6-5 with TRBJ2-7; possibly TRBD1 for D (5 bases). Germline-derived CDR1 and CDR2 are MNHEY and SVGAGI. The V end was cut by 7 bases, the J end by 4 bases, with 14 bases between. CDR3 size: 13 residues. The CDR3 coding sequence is TGTGCCAGCAATCGGGCAGGGCAATACGAGCAGTACTTC. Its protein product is CASNRAGQYEQYF.

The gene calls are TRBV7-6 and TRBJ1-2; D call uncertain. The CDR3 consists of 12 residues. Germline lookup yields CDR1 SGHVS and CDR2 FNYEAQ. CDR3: CAVTGGRSGYTF. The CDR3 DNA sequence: TGTGCGGTGACTGGCGGGCGATCCGGCTACACCTTC.

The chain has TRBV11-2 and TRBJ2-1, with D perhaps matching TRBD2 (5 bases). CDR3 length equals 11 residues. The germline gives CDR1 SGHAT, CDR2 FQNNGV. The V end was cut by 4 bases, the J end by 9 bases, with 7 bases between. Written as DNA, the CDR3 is TGTGCCAGCAGCTACGGACTTGAGCAGTTCTTC. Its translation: CASSYGLEQFF.

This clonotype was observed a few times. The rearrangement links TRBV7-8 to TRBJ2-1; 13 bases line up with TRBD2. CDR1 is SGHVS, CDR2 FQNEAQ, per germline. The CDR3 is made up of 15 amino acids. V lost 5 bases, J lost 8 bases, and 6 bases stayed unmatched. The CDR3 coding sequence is TGTGCCAGCAGCCCGCGGACTAGCGGGAGCGATGAGCAGTTCTTC. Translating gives CASSPRTSGSDEQFF.

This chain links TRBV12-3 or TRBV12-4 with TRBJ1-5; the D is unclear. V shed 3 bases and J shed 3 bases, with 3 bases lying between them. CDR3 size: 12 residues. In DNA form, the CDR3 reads TGTGCCAGCAGTTTTCTCAATCAGCCCCAGCATTTT. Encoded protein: CASSFLNQPQHF.

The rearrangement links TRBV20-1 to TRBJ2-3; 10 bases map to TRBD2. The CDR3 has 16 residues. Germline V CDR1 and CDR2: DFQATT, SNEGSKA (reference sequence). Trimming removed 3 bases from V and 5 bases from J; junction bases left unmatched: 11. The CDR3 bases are TGCAGTGCTAGTTGGCCTAGCGGGAGTCGAATAGATACGCAGTATTTT. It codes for CSASWPSGSRIDTQYF.

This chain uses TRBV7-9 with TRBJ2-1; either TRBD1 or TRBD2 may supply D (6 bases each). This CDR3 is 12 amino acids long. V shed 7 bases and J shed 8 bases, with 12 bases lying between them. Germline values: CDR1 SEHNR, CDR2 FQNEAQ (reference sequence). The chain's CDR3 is CASTTGAYEQFF. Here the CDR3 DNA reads TGTGCCAGCACCACGGGGGCCTATGAGCAGTTCTTC.

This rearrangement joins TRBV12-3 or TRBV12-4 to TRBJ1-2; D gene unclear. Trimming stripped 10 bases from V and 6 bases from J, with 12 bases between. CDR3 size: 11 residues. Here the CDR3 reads CAIRLGNGYTF. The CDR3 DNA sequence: TGTGCCATTCGCCTGGGGAATGGCTACACCTTC.

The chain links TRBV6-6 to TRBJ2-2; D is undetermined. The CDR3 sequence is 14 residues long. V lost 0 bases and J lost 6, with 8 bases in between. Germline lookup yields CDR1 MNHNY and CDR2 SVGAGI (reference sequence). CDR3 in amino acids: CASSYSVKAGELFF. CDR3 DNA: TGTGCCAGCAGTTACTCGGTTAAGGCCGGGGAGCTGTTTTTT.

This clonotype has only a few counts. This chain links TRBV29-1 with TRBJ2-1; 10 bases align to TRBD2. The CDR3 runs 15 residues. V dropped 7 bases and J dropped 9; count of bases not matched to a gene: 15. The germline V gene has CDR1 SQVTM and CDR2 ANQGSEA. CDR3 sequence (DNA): TGCAGCGCCACCCTGGCTAGCGGGAGTGTAAGTGAGCAGTTCTTC. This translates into CSATLASGSVSEQFF.

The CDR3 loop reads CASSTGTSDNYEQYF. CDR3 DNA sequence: TGTGCCAGCAGTACGGGGACTAGCGATAACTACGAGCAGTACTTC. The V call is TRBV12-3 or TRBV12-4, the J call TRBJ2-7; 10 bases fit TRBD2. The CDR3 is 15 residues long. J gave up 3 bases and V 5 bases, and 7 bases lay outside the gene matches.

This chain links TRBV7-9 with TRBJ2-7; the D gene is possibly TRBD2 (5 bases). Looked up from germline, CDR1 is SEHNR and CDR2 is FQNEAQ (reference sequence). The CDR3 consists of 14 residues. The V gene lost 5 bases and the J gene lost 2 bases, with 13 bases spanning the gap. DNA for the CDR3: TGTGCCAGCAGCCCTGCCGGGGTCACCTACGAGCAGTACTTC. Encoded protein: CASSPAGVTYEQYF. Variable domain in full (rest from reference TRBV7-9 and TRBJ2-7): DTGVSQNPRHKITKRGQNVTFRCDPISEHNRLYWYRQTLGQGPEFLTYFQNEAQLEKSRLLSDRFSAERPKGSFSTLEIQRTEQGDSAMYLCASSPAGVTYEQYFGPGTRLTVT.

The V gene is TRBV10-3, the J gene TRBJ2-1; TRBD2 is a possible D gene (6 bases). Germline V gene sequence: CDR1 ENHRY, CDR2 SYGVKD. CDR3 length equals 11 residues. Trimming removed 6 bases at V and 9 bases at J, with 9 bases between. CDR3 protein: CAIRMTSEQFF. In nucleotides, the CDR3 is TGTGCCATCAGGATGACTAGTGAGCAGTTCTTC.

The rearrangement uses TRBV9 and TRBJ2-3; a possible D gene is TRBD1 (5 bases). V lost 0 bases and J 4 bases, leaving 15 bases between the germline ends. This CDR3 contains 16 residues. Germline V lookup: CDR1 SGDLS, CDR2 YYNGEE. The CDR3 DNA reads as TGTGCCAGCAGCGTAGCAGGGCAAGCGCCACCAGATACGCAGTATTTT. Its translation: CASSVAGQAPPDTQYF.

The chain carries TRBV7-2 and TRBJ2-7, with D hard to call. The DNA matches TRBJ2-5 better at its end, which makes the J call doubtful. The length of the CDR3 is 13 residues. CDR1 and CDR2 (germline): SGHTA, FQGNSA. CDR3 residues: CASSYGLQETQYF. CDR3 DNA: TGTGCCAGCAGCTACGGCTTACAAGAGACCCAGTACTTC.

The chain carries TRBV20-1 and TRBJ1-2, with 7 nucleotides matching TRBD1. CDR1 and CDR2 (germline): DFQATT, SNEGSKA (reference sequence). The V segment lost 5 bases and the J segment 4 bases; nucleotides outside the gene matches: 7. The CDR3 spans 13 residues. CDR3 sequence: CSAEIRGGYGYTF. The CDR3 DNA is TGCAGTGCTGAGATCAGGGGGGGCTATGGCTACACCTTC.

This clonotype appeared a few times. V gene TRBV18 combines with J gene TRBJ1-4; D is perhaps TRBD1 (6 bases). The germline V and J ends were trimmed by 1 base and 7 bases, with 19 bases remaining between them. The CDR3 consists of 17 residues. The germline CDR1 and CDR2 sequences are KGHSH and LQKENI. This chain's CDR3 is CASSPQPPGHPGEKLFF. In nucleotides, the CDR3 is TGTGCCAGCTCACCACAACCTCCGGGACACCCGGGTGAAAAACTGTTTTTT.

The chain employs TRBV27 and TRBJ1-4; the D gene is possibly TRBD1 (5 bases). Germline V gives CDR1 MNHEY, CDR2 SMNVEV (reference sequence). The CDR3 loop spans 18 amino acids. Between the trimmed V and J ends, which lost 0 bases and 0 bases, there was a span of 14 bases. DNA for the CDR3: TGTGCCAGCAGTTTATCTTCCCAGTTGGGACCAACTAATGAAAAACTGTTTTTT. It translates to CASSLSSQLGPTNEKLFF.